This T cell receptor beta chain emerged from a study of blood T cell repertoires in COVID-19. Study-level background: COVID-19 samples, acute and convalescent, were from the United States, Italy and Spain.

Original analysis: How many nucleated cells were present was estimated from reference gene primer amplification. Sequencing was performed with immunoSEQ multiplex PCR; in TCRdb, only in-frame clones are kept and a portion is missing. Clone size and the V and J calls come from that table; the DNA yielded D and trimming. The sample contains roughly 100,000 clones, more than 70% of which appear only once. Deletions cut 1 base from V and 0 bases from J, with 8 bases between. The CDR3 consists of 15 residues. The germline gives CDR1 PRHDT, CDR2 FYEKMQ (reference sequence). This sequence originates from a woman older than 75 in a cohort sampled during active COVID-19. The gene calls are TRBV13 and TRBJ2-3, with a tentative D call TRBD1 (6 bases). Material: peripheral blood. As DNA, the CDR3 is TGTGCCAGCAGCTTAGCCAGGGGTAGCACAGATACGCAGTATTTT. Encoded protein: CASSLARGSTDTQYF.